Listed below are T cell receptor beta chains from one sample, sequenced in a study of shared clonotypes between healthy human individuals. Assay: immunoSEQ multiplex PCR; the TCRdb copy retains only in-frame clones and omits some. The sample has approximately 1.5 million clones; 98% to 99% are singletons. The source material was naive CD4+ T cells sorted from blood. Source of these receptors: a man between 25 and 39 years old in good health. Each CDR3 is given with its conserved first and last residue. The D gene is left open where the match is weak. Only part of the rows carry a size: once, few, many, or a class if the clone is expanded.

D | J | V | size | DNA | CDR3
NA | TRBJ2-7 | TRBV6-5 | NA | TGTGCCAGCTACGGACGGGCCTACGAGCAGTACTTC | CASYGRAYEQYF
TRBD2 | TRBJ2-7 | TRBV5-4 | NA | TGTGCCAGCAGCCTAACTAGCGGGGGAGGGTTTGTGGGCGAGCAGTACTTC | CASSLTSGGGFVGEQYF
NA | TRBJ2-1 | TRBV7-8 | NA | TGTGCCAGCAGCAGGGGGTACAATGAGCAGTTCTTC | CASSRGYNEQFF
NA | TRBJ2-1 | TRBV5-1 | NA | TGCGCCAGCAGCTTGGAGCCCCCCTCAGGTGAGCAGTTCTTC | CASSLEPPSGEQFF
NA | TRBJ2-2 | TRBV12-5 | NA | TGTGCTAGTACCAAGGGCCACACCGGGGAGCTGTTTTTT | CASTKGHTGELFF
TRBD1 | TRBJ1-2 | TRBV7-9 | NA | TGTGCCAGCAGCCGTACCAACCGGGACAGGCCCGAGGATGGCTACACCTTC | CASSRTNRDRPEDGYTF
TRBD2 | TRBJ2-1 | TRBV5-1 | once | TGCGCCAGCAGCCTTCCTAGCGGGAGTTCCTACAATGAGCAGTTCTTC | CASSLPSGSSYNEQFF
TRBD2 | TRBJ2-5 | TRBV6-1 | NA | TGTGCCAGCAGTAGCGGGACCGGCGGAGAGACCCAGTACTTC | CASSSGTGGETQYF
NA | TRBJ2-2 | TRBV29-1 | NA | TGCAGCGTTGTAACCGCCGGGGAGCTGTTTTTT | CSVVTAGELFF
NA | TRBJ2-7 | TRBV9 | NA | TGTGCCAGCAGCGTAGGCACAAACTCCTACGAGCAGTACTTC | CASSVGTNSYEQYF
NA | TRBJ2-1 | TRBV7-9 | NA | TGTGCCAGCAGCTTAGCCGGGACGGGACATCGAAATGAGCAGTTCTTC | CASSLAGTGHRNEQFF